These 6 T cell receptor beta chains came from one sample sequenced in a study of blood T cell repertoires in COVID-19. Libraries were prepared by immunoSEQ multiplex PCR; TCRdb keeps only in-frame clonotypes and omits some of them. In the table there are 150,000 to 250,000 clones, roughly 77% of which are singletons. The sample comprised peripheral blood. These receptors originate from a woman aged 40 to 50 with COVID-19, enrolled during active disease.

CDR3 DNA sequence: TGTGCCAGCAGCCTAGCGGGGTCATCAGATACGCAGTATTTT. Its translation is CASSLAGSSDTQYF. The J gene is TRBJ2-3, the V gene TRBV2; 9 bases are shared with TRBD2. Germline-derived CDR1 and CDR2 are SNHLY and FYNNEI. The ends lost 6 bases at V and 4 bases at J; junction bases unmatched: 5. The CDR3 extends over 14 amino acids.

There are a few counts of this clone. The chain links TRBV30 to TRBJ1-2, with D possibly being TRBD1 (5 bases). CDR3 length: 13 amino acids. CDR1 is GTSNPN, CDR2 SVGIG, per germline (reference sequence). Trimming left V 3 bases short and J 5 bases short, with 13 bases between. This CDR3 reads CAWSQGQIYGYTF. CDR3 DNA sequence: TGTGCCTGGAGCCAAGGACAAATTTATGGCTACACCTTC. Filled out from reference TRBV30 and TRBJ1-2, the complete variable domain reads SQTIHQWPATLVQPVGSPLSLECTVEGTSNPNLYWYRQAAGRGLQLLFYSVGIGQISSEVPQNLSASRPQDRQFILSSKKLLLSDSGFYLCAWSQGQIYGYTFGSGTRLTVV.

This rearrangement joins TRBV5-1 to TRBJ2-5; 7 bases line up with TRBD2. V lost 5 bases, J lost 1 base, and 8 bases stayed unmatched. CDR3 length: 15 residues. Per the germline V gene, CDR1 is SGHRS and CDR2 is YFSETQ. CDR3 protein: CASSRNGGSQETQYF. CDR3 nucleotide sequence: TGCGCCAGCAGTCGGAACGGGGGGAGCCAAGAGACCCAGTACTTC.

This rearrangement joins TRBV30 to TRBJ2-7; TRBD2 agrees at 12 bases. V was pared by 0 bases and J by 4 bases, with 1 base of the junction left unmatched. This CDR3 is 14 amino acids long. The germline V gene encodes CDR1 GTSNPN and CDR2 SVGIG (reference sequence). The CDR3 DNA reads as TGTGCCTGGAGTGTTACTAGCGGGAGGTACGAGCAGTACTTC. Translation gives CAWSVTSGRYEQYF.

This clone showed up just a few times. The chain combines TRBV6-5 with TRBJ2-7; D gene ambiguous. Per germline, CDR1 MNHEY and CDR2 SVGAGI. V gave up 0 bases and J gave up 2 bases, with 14 bases separating them. The CDR3 is 16 amino acids. This CDR3 reads CASSYSYRVETYEQYF. The CDR3 DNA reads TGTGCCAGCAGTTACTCGTATCGAGTTGAGACCTACGAGCAGTACTTC.

This chain links TRBV18 with TRBJ2-3, with a weak D call TRBD1 (5 bases). V gave up 1 base and J gave up 2 bases, with 13 bases separating them. Germline CDR1 reads KGHSH; CDR2 reads LQKENI. This CDR3 region has 16 residues. The CDR3 sequence: CASSPRTPGPTDTQYF. The DNA of the CDR3 is TGTGCCAGCTCACCACGGACACCAGGCCCCACAGATACGCAGTATTTT.